The clone carrying this TCR beta chain was seen ten or more times. The antigen remains undetermined. These data belong to a study of T-cell reconstitution after alpha-beta-depleted transplantation in children. Study outcomes and limitations: Approximately two months post-transplant, alpha-beta T cells reportedly originated from several hundred expanded graft clones.

Trimming removed 3 bases at V and 5 bases at J, with 21 bases between. Germline CDR1 and CDR2: SGHRS and YFSETQ. This CDR3 spans 16 amino acids. A TCRbeta library incorporating unique molecular identifiers was prepared. MiXCR, applied by TCRdb to the PCR reads, yields one record per CDR3 protein. This repertoire shows 490,000 or so distinct CDR3 sequences, 10% found once; its top ten account for just over 2%. The TCR sequence derives from a child younger than 10 with inherited bone marrow failure, due to receive a stem cell transplant. V and J are TRBV5-1 and TRBJ2-7; D not resolved. The starting material was PBMCs, obtained before TCRalphabeta/CD19-depleted stem cell transplant. CDR3 sequence reads: CASSSSKFASINEQYF. The CDR3 DNA reads TGCGCCAGCAGCTCCTCTAAGTTTGCCAGCATCAACGAGCAGTACTTC.